This section outlines one TCR beta chain sequence together with its context. Its antigen remains unidentified. This CDR3 region has 18 residues. The trim removed 6 bases at V and 1 base at J, leaving 9 bases unmatched. Germline values: CDR1 SGHVS, CDR2 FQNEAQ. The sample belongs to a study of OX40 agonist ivuxolimab in advanced cancers. Study-level information: As their treatment, patients were administered ivuxolimab, an agonistic anti-OX40 (CD134) antibody. There were three patients with partial responses, one having hepatocellular carcinoma and two cutaneous melanoma.

Study-wide points: Dose levels from 0.1 to 3.0 mg/kg saw CD4+ and CD8+ blood T cells expand clonally by week 6. On average, CD8+ T cells had more expanded clones than CD4+.

TCRdb's copy holds only in-frame clones and misses some; the assay was immunoSEQ multiplex PCR. Among 50,000 or so clones, 70% to 90% were seen once, and the ten largest hold 4.7%. The V call is TRBV7-8, the J call TRBJ2-2; 12 nucleotides align to TRBD2. The TCR was taken from an adult with an advanced solid tumor such as melanoma, head and neck, liver or kidney cancer. Sequenced here: CD4+ or CD8+ T cells sorted from blood, sampled in a trial of the OX40 agonist ivuxolimab. This CDR3 reads CASRHRLLAGGNTGELFF. In nucleotides, the CDR3 is TGTGCCAGCAGGCACCGCTTACTAGCGGGAGGGAACACCGGGGAGCTGTTTTTT.